This T cell receptor beta chain derives from a study of T cells in Graves' hyperthyroidism and ophthalmopathy. Looking at the study overall: Peripheral blood sampling occurred at initial diagnosis, before any treatment.

There were TCR beta CDR3 regions amplified from RNA transcripts. The study used the HTBI primer set for a first-round RT-PCR of the TCR CDR3. TCRdb re-derived calls from the multiplex PCR reads in MiXCR, one entry per CDR3 protein. This sample has 300,000 to 400,000 distinct CDR3 sequences, with 15% to 20% found just once. This clonotype was recorded many times. What it binds is unknown. Study-wide findings and caveats: Among clonotypes expanded in thyroid above 0.001, most were also found in blood.

The V gene's germline CDR1 is MNHEY and CDR2 SMNVEV (reference sequence). Trimming pared 5 bases from V and 2 bases from J, leaving 8 bases between. This CDR3 has 13 amino acids. This sequence was found in a woman aged 50 to 65 with Graves' hyperthyroidism. The chain recombines TRBV27 with TRBJ2-3; no reliable D call. Source material: blood. CDR3 in amino acids: CASSIWVTDTQYF. The CDR3 DNA sequence: TGTGCCAGCAGTATATGGGTCACAGATACGCAGTATTTT.